One and the same sample provided the 18 T cell receptor beta chains below, sequenced in a study of technical replicates of blood from four donors. Sequenced by immunoSEQ multiplex PCR; TCRdb stores in-frame clones only, minus some. The sample consists of tens of thousands of clones, approximately 94% of them appearing once. Material: T cells isolated from PBMCs. These receptors were collected from a human donor in good health.

This clone was detected only once. This sequence joins TRBV9 and TRBJ2-7, with D perhaps matching TRBD2 (5 bases). CDR3 length equals 14 residues. Trimming pared 0 bases from V and 6 bases from J, leaving 13 bases between. Germline CDR1 reads SGDLS; CDR2 reads YYNGEE. The CDR3 reads CASSVGTGWGEQYF. CDR3 DNA: TGTGCCAGCAGCGTAGGTACGGGATGGGGCGAGCAGTACTTC.

The rearrangement uses TRBV30 and TRBJ1-2; 7 bases align to TRBD1. Germline assignment: CDR1 GTSNPN and CDR2 SVGIG (reference sequence). V trimming: 3 bases; J trimming: 9 bases; junction bases outside the gene matches: 7. The CDR3 loop spans 12 amino acids. CDR3 loop: CAWSPGTASYTF. The CDR3 DNA reads TGTGCCTGGAGCCCCGGGACAGCGAGCTACACCTTC.

The chain has TRBV11-2 and TRBJ2-5; D gene unclear. Trimming removed 3 bases at V and 1 base at J, with 9 bases between. The CDR3 sequence is 14 residues long. Looked up from germline, CDR1 is SGHAT and CDR2 is FQNNGV. CDR3 sequence (DNA): TGTGCCAGCAGCTTCCACGACACCCAAGAGACCCAGTACTTC. Its translation: CASSFHDTQETQYF.

This sequence joins TRBV9 and TRBJ2-2, with 9 bases matching TRBD2. There are 15 residues in the CDR3. Looked up from germline, CDR1 is SGDLS and CDR2 is YYNGEE. V was pared by 0 bases and J by 4 bases, with 1 base of the junction left unmatched. The DNA for the CDR3 is TGTGCCAGCAGCGTAGGCGGGAGGGCCACCGGGGAGCTGTTTTTT. Protein product: CASSVGGRATGELFF.

The chain employs TRBV4-2 and TRBJ2-7; tentatively, D is TRBD2 (5 bases). V was cut by 4 bases and J by 5 bases, with 18 bases left in between. CDR1 is LGHNA, CDR2 YNFKEQ, per germline. The CDR3 covers 15 residues. The CDR3 coding sequence is TGTGCCAGCAGCCCACTCCTAGGAGAGGGTGACGAGCAGTACTTC. This codes for CASSPLLGEGDEQYF.

Details on this clone: The junction shows a germline mismatch at one end, possibly a read error. The CDR3 here is CASSPPPGDFHF. In nucleotides, the CDR3 is TGTGCCAGTAGTCCCCCGCCCGGTGATTTCCACTTC. This chain connects TRBV19 to TRBJ2-5; no reliable D call. The germline V gene has CDR1 LNHDA and CDR2 SQIVND (reference sequence). The CDR3 spans 12 residues.

This chain links TRBV7-9 with TRBJ2-2; a weak D match, TRBD1 (5 bases). This CDR3 has 17 amino acids. Trimming removed 3 bases from V and 0 bases from J, with 14 bases in between. From germline, CDR1 is SEHNR and CDR2 FQNEAQ (reference sequence). Written as DNA, the CDR3 is TGTGCCAGCAGCTTCCCTCATATAGGGGCGAACACCGGGGAGCTGTTTTTT. Translated: CASSFPHIGANTGELFF. Combining the CDR3 with reference TRBV7-9 and TRBJ2-2 gives the whole variable domain DTGVSQNPRHKITKRGQNVTFRCDPISEHNRLYWYRQTLGQGPEFLTYFQNEAQLEKSRLLSDRFSAERPKGSFSTLEIQRTEQGDSAMYLCASSFPHIGANTGELFFGEGSRLTVL.

The V gene is TRBV5-1, the J gene TRBJ2-3; 7 nucleotides align to TRBD2. This CDR3 spans 15 amino acids. J was trimmed by 3 bases and V by 4 bases; bases with no gene match: 8. Germline CDR1 SGHRS, CDR2 YFSETQ. This chain's CDR3 is CASSGLGGRTDTQYF. The CDR3 DNA is TGCGCCAGCAGCGGTCTGGGGGGGAGGACAGATACGCAGTATTTT.

The chain uses TRBV6-6 and TRBJ2-7; D ambiguous. Trimming shortened V by 0 bases and J by 3 bases, and 6 bases separated the two germline ends. Germline CDR1 reads MNHNY; CDR2 reads SVGAGI (reference sequence). The CDR3 is 13 amino acids. The CDR3 spells CASSYSRSYEQYF. CDR3 DNA sequence: TGTGCCAGCAGTTACTCGAGGAGCTACGAGCAGTACTTC.

The rearrangement uses TRBV30 and TRBJ2-7; D may be TRBD2 (6 bases). The V and J ends lost 4 bases and 2 bases respectively, with 12 bases between them. Germline CDR1 and CDR2: GTSNPN and SVGIG (reference sequence). CDR3 length: 13 amino acids. DNA for the CDR3: TGTGCCTGGAATAGCGGTTTAGCCTACGAGCAGTACTTC. Translated: CAWNSGLAYEQYF.

The chain uses TRBV7-9 and TRBJ2-1; TRBD2 aligns across 8 bases. Trimming removed 5 bases from V and 7 bases from J; junction bases left unmatched: 10. Germline loops: CDR1 SEHNR, CDR2 FQNEAQ (reference sequence). The length of the CDR3 is 15 residues. CDR3 protein: CASSPPSGLGNEQFF. The CDR3 region has the DNA TGTGCCAGCAGCCCGCCTAGCGGGCTCGGGAATGAGCAGTTCTTC. The full variable domain, its missing parts supplied by reference TRBV7-9 and TRBJ2-1, is DTGVSQNPRHKITKRGQNVTFRCDPISEHNRLYWYRQTLGQGPEFLTYFQNEAQLEKSRLLSDRFSAERPKGSFSTLEIQRTEQGDSAMYLCASSPPSGLGNEQFFGPGTRLTVL.

The chain links TRBV4-1 to TRBJ2-5, with 9 nucleotides matching TRBD1. Germline V gene lookup returns CDR1 MGHRA and CDR2 YSYEKL. With V trimmed by 3 bases and J by 4 bases, 6 bases remained unmatched. This CDR3 is 15 amino acids long. The DNA of the CDR3 is TGCGCCAGCAGCCAGGGACAGGGCATGAGAGAGACCCAGTACTTC. Amino acid sequence: CASSQGQGMRETQYF.

This chain uses TRBV29-1 with TRBJ2-7; 10 bases are a match to TRBD1. CDR1 is SQVTM, CDR2 ANQGSEA, per germline. V was clipped by 7 bases and J by 2 bases; unmatched bases: 11. CDR3 length equals 15 residues. For the CDR3, the DNA is TGCAGCGCCTTGACCGGGACAGGGGATGCCTACGAGCAGTACTTC. Amino acids: CSALTGTGDAYEQYF.

The chain carries TRBV28 and TRBJ1-4, with D hard to call. Germline V gene sequence: CDR1 MDHEN, CDR2 SYDVKM. Trimming removed 6 bases at V and 8 bases at J, with 10 bases between. There are 12 residues in the CDR3. The CDR3 region is CASSSELEKLFF. The CDR3 DNA follows: TGTGCCAGCAGCTCCGAGCTAGAAAAACTGTTTTTT. Full variable domain (rest looked up from reference TRBV28 and TRBJ1-4): DVKVTQSSRYLVKRTGEKVFLECVQDMDHENMFWYRQDPGLGLRLIYFSYDVKMKEKGDIPEGYSVSREKKERFSLILESASTNQTSMYLCASSSELEKLFFGSGTQLSVL.

The gene calls are TRBV4-2 and TRBJ2-5; TRBD1 aligns across 9 bases. This CDR3 spans 14 amino acids. Unmatched junction bases numbered 4, after V lost 4 bases and J lost 4 bases. Germline V gene lookup returns CDR1 LGHNA and CDR2 YNFKEQ. Written as DNA, the CDR3 is TGTGCCAGCAGCCTGGGACAGGGCCCAGAGACCCAGTACTTC. Translated, it gives CASSLGQGPETQYF.

This chain uses TRBV4-1 with TRBJ1-4; D is uncertain. Deletions cut 7 bases from V and 5 bases from J, with 17 bases between. The CDR3 spans 15 residues. Germline values: CDR1 MGHRA, CDR2 YSYEKL. This CDR3 reads CASKKEETHNEKLFF. Here the CDR3 DNA reads TGCGCCAGCAAGAAGGAGGAGACGCACAATGAAAAACTGTTTTTT.

The chain joins TRBV30 to TRBJ1-4, with D maybe TRBD1 (5 bases). Deletions cut 3 bases from V and 6 bases from J, with 20 bases between. Germline CDR1 reads GTSNPN; CDR2 reads SVGIG (reference sequence). This CDR3 contains 16 residues. The CDR3 nucleotides read TGTGCCTGGAGGAGAAGAAGGACATCAAGTTATGAAAAACTGTTTTTT. As protein: CAWRRRRTSSYEKLFF.

This chain joins TRBV28 and TRBJ1-5; possible D gene TRBD1, 5 bases. Germline assignment: CDR1 MDHEN and CDR2 SYDVKM. Trimming stripped 7 bases from V and 4 bases from J, with 17 bases between. The CDR3 covers 15 residues. The CDR3 bases are TGTGCCAGCAACCCTCCAAGGGGACTGAATCAGCCCCAGCATTTT. Translating it yields CASNPPRGLNQPQHF.